One and the same sample provided the 13 T cell receptor beta chains below, sequenced in a study of monozygotic twins with inflammatory bowel disease. Reprocessing the 5' RACE reads, TCRdb reports a single entry for every CDR3 protein and omits DNA. Its table records about 43,000 distinct CDR3 sequences. Material for sequencing was blood. These receptors all stem from a human donor with ulcerative colitis or Crohn's disease, or a healthy co-twin of an affected twin (not recorded which).

The chain couples TRBV5-1 to TRBJ1-3. Germline CDR1 is SGHRS and CDR2 is YFSETQ. The length of the CDR3 is 18 residues. CDR3 sequence reads: CASSLTRTSPISGNTIYF.

V is TRBV7-2 and J is TRBJ1-6; TCRdb gives TRBD1 as the D gene, but with no DNA this cannot be confirmed. This CDR3 comprises 16 residues. Germline loops: CDR1 SGHTA, CDR2 FQGNSA. The CDR3 loop is CASSPQGTGRNSPLHF.

This chain connects TRBV5-1 to TRBJ2-1; the D call from TCRdb, TRBD2, cannot be confirmed without DNA. This CDR3 is built from 15 residues. CDR1 SGHRS and CDR2 YFSETQ come from the germline V gene. CDR3 loop: CASSLGNSGSNEQFF.

This chain uses TRBV3-1 with TRBJ2-7. CDR1 and CDR2 (germline): LGHDT, YNNKEL (reference sequence). This CDR3 comprises 11 residues. The CDR3 region is CASSQSHEQYF.

The chain combines TRBV6-5 with TRBJ1-2. Germline V gives CDR1 MNHEY, CDR2 SVGAGI. The CDR3 covers 17 residues. The CDR3 sequence: CASSPRGGGVSNYGYTF.

V and J are TRBV20-1 and TRBJ1-4; TCRdb's D call, TRBD1, is unchecked because there is no DNA. CDR1 is DFQATT and CDR2 is SNEGSKA in the germline V gene (reference sequence). This CDR3 is built from 15 residues. CDR3 sequence: CSAKIPGRANEKLFF.

The chain joins TRBV19 to TRBJ1-5; no DNA is available, so the TRBD1 call from TCRdb remains unchecked. From germline, CDR1 is LNHDA and CDR2 SQIVND (reference sequence). The CDR3 is 13 amino acids. The CDR3 reads CASSITAPQPQHF.

The chain couples TRBV4-1 to TRBJ2-3; the TCRdb call, TRBD1, lacks DNA for checking. The CDR3 has 16 residues. From germline, CDR1 is MGHRA and CDR2 YSYEKL. The chain's CDR3 is CASSHPTGGLVDTQYF.

The chain joins TRBV5-1 to TRBJ1-2; TCRdb returns TRBD1, unconfirmable since there is no DNA. This CDR3 is built from 15 residues. Looked up from germline, CDR1 is SGHRS and CDR2 is YFSETQ. This CDR3 is CASSLDMDRVGGYTF.

CDR3 sequence: CASSLFDEQYF. V usage is TRBV5-1 and J usage is TRBJ2-7. Germline V lookup: CDR1 SGHRS, CDR2 YFSETQ. CDR3 size: 11 residues.

J is TRBJ2-3 and V is TRBV10-3; the D call from TCRdb, TRBD2, cannot be confirmed without DNA. Germline V lookup: CDR1 ENHRY, CDR2 SYGVKD. This CDR3 has 16 amino acids. CDR3 in amino acids: CAISPTSGRNTDTQYF.

The chain has TRBV5-1 and TRBJ1-2; TCRdb designates TRBD1, a call that cannot be tested without DNA. The CDR3 loop spans 14 amino acids. Germline CDR1 SGHRS, CDR2 YFSETQ. The CDR3 region is CASSLGQNYGGYTF.

The CDR3 reads CASSLGTGYGGGEQFF. The chain joins TRBV5-1 to TRBJ2-1; absent DNA, TCRdb's TRBD1 call cannot be checked. This CDR3 is built from 16 residues. Germline loops: CDR1 SGHRS, CDR2 YFSETQ.